The 14 T cell receptor beta chains given below trace back to one sample, sequenced in a study of blood T cell repertoires in COVID-19. Assay: immunoSEQ multiplex PCR; the TCRdb copy retains only in-frame clones and omits some. The repertoire holds 300,000 to 450,000 clones, with roughly 87% as singletons. Material: PBMCs or T cells enriched from blood (not recorded which). These receptors all come from a woman aged 25-40 years who had recovered from COVID-19.

This rearrangement joins TRBV7-2 to TRBJ2-5; 9 nucleotides line up with TRBD2. With 5 bases clipped from V and 4 bases from J, the junction kept 11 bases outside the gene matches. CDR1 and CDR2 from the germline V gene are SGHTA and FQGNSA. The CDR3 runs 16 residues. CDR3 sequence: CASSPILGGGGETQYF. CDR3 in DNA: TGTGCCAGCAGCCCGATCTTAGGCGGGGGGGGAGAGACCCAGTACTTC.

The chain has TRBV29-1 and TRBJ1-5, with unresolved D. The CDR3 contains 14 residues. Trimming removed 4 bases at V and 5 bases at J, with 15 bases between. Germline V CDR1 and CDR2: SQVTM, ANQGSEA. CDR3 region: CSVVWSNGDQPQHF. In DNA form, the CDR3 reads TGCAGCGTTGTTTGGTCTAACGGGGATCAGCCCCAGCATTTT.

V usage is TRBV12-3 or TRBV12-4 and J usage is TRBJ1-1; D gene unclear. Trimming took 3 bases from V and 5 from J, leaving 10 bases between them. This CDR3 has 13 residues. This CDR3 reads CASSLQTRTEAFF. CDR3 nucleotide sequence: TGTGCCAGCAGTTTGCAGACTAGGACTGAAGCTTTCTTT.

The genes are TRBV15 and TRBJ1-3; 7 positions match TRBD1. V lost 2 bases, J lost 7 bases, and 17 bases stayed unmatched. The germline V gene encodes CDR1 LNHNV and CDR2 YYDKDF (reference sequence). The CDR3 loop spans 18 amino acids. The CDR3 sequence is CATSRTSTDRDLRNTIYF. CDR3 DNA sequence: TGTGCCACCAGCAGAACCAGTACCGACAGGGACCTTCGGAACACCATATATTTT.

The gene calls are TRBV4-1 and TRBJ2-5; TRBD2 matches 11 bases. The trim removed 0 bases at V and 3 bases at J, leaving 6 bases unmatched. The CDR3 is 17 amino acids. CDR1 MGHRA and CDR2 YSYEKL come from the germline V gene. CDR3: CASSQDFSGGGKETQYF. In DNA, the CDR3 is TGCGCCAGCAGCCAAGATTTTAGCGGGGGGGGGAAAGAGACCCAGTACTTC.

DNA of the CDR3: TGTGCCAGTAGTCCAGGGGGCGGCTATGGCTACACCTTC. This codes for CASSPGGGYGYTF. The rearrangement links TRBV19 to TRBJ1-2, with TRBD1 identical over 8 bases. CDR1 is LNHDA, CDR2 SQIVND, per germline (reference sequence). V was pared by 5 bases and J by 4 bases, with 3 bases of the junction left unmatched. There are 13 residues in the CDR3.

V and J are TRBV7-2 and TRBJ1-1, with no clear D. There are 14 residues in the CDR3. Deletions cut 1 base from V and 5 bases from J, with 11 bases between. Germline CDR1 SGHTA, CDR2 FQGNSA. The CDR3 sequence: CASSLGSGGTEAFF. The CDR3, as DNA: TGTGCCAGCAGCTTAGGTTCAGGTGGAACTGAAGCTTTCTTT.

The chain is built from TRBV10-3 and TRBJ1-1, with D uncertain. CDR1 and CDR2 from the germline V gene are ENHRY and SYGVKD. The CDR3 covers 11 residues. The germline V and J ends were trimmed by 5 bases and 3 bases, with 4 bases remaining between them. CDR3 protein: CAISRDTEAFF. In DNA, the CDR3 is TGTGCCATCAGTAGAGACACTGAAGCTTTCTTT.

The chain uses TRBV28 and TRBJ1-3, with D tentatively TRBD1 (5 bases). Germline V gives CDR1 MDHEN, CDR2 SYDVKM. The CDR3 has 16 amino acids. The germline V and J ends were trimmed by 4 bases and 0 bases, with 13 bases remaining between them. CDR3 protein: CASSSISTVSGNTIYF. In DNA form, the CDR3 reads TGTGCCAGCAGTTCTATATCGACAGTCTCTGGAAACACCATATATTTT.

The rearrangement joins TRBV30 to TRBJ2-2, with 12 bases matching TRBD2. This CDR3 is built from 15 residues. Germline V gives CDR1 GTSNPN, CDR2 SVGIG (reference sequence). V lost 4 bases, J lost 6 bases, and 6 bases stayed unmatched. CDR3 sequence reads: CAWTSGGAVPGELFF. The CDR3 DNA sequence: TGTGCCTGGACTAGCGGGGGGGCCGTGCCCGGGGAGCTGTTTTTT.

This clone was counted only a few times. This rearrangement joins TRBV6-5 to TRBJ2-3, with 12 bases identical to TRBD2. The CDR3 contains 15 residues. After removal of 5 bases from V and 4 bases from J, the junction contained 4 bases not matched to a gene. The germline V gene encodes CDR1 MNHEY and CDR2 SVGAGI. DNA for the CDR3: TGTGCCAGCAGTACGGGACTAGCGGGTTCAGATACGCAGTATTTT. Translated, it gives CASSTGLAGSDTQYF.

This clone was counted at least ten times. The chain is built from TRBV10-1 and TRBJ2-2; D possibly corresponds to TRBD2 (6 bases). The V gene lost 3 bases and the J gene lost 1 base, with 12 bases spanning the gap. The CDR3 sequence is 16 residues long. Germline V gene sequence: CDR1 WNHNN, CDR2 SYGVQD (reference sequence). The CDR3 reads CASSDMREENTGELFF. Written as DNA, the CDR3 is TGCGCCAGCAGTGATATGCGGGAAGAGAACACCGGGGAGCTGTTTTTT.

The genes are TRBV7-2 and TRBJ1-6; the D gene is possibly TRBD1 (5 bases). Germline-derived CDR1 and CDR2 are SGHTA and FQGNSA. The V and J ends lost 6 bases and 0 bases respectively, with 15 bases between them. The CDR3 loop spans 17 amino acids. This chain's CDR3 is CASRQGQGSSYNSPLHF. Here the CDR3 DNA reads TGTGCCAGCAGACAAGGGCAGGGTAGCTCCTATAATTCACCCCTCCACTTT.

The V call is TRBV27, the J call TRBJ2-3; 9 positions match TRBD2. The CDR3 spans 17 residues. V shed 6 bases and J 5 bases; nucleotides not matched to a gene: 15. Germline CDR1 and CDR2: MNHEY and SMNVEV (reference sequence). The CDR3 region is CASRKLAGASSVDTQYF. The CDR3 DNA sequence: TGTGCCAGCAGGAAATTAGCGGGGGCCTCTTCGGTAGATACGCAGTATTTT.